This entry lists 20 T cell receptor beta chains sequenced from one sample in a study of T cell repertoires in cytomegalovirus infection. A single record per CDR3 protein comes from TCRdb applying MiXCR to the reads. The sample lists some 100,000 distinct CDR3 sequences; more than 20% were seen once. Sequencing used CD8+ T cells from PBMCs. These receptor sequences come from a human donor in good health (CMV status not recorded). Some clones in this sample may be carry-over from other donors' samples.

This clonotype was observed many times. The genes are TRBV10-3 and TRBJ1-1; tentative D call: TRBD1 (5 bases). The ends were cut back, 3 bases at V and 4 bases at J, with 9 bases in the middle. The CDR3 is made up of 13 amino acids. Looked up from germline, CDR1 is ENHRY and CDR2 is SYGVKD. This CDR3 reads CAISDKGPTEAFF. The CDR3 DNA reads as TGTGCCATCAGTGATAAGGGGCCCACTGAAGCTTTCTTT.

At least ten counts were recorded for this clonotype. This chain joins TRBV30 and TRBJ2-3; possibly TRBD2 for D (6 bases). This CDR3 is built from 14 residues. CDR1 GTSNPN and CDR2 SVGIG come from the germline V gene (reference sequence). V lost 0 bases to trimming and J lost 1 base, with 8 bases between them. The CDR3 loop is CAWSVAGGTDTQYF. CDR3 DNA sequence: TGTGCCTGGAGTGTAGCGGGCGGCACAGATACGCAGTATTTT.

The chain carries TRBV4-3 and TRBJ2-2; 9 bases match TRBD1. Per the germline V gene, CDR1 is LGHNA and CDR2 is YSLEER. Trimming removed 1 base from V and 4 bases from J; junction bases left unmatched: 1. The CDR3 extends over 15 amino acids. The CDR3 DNA reads TGCGCCAGCAGCCAAGGGACAGGGGCCACCGGGGAGCTGTTTTTT. Translation gives CASSQGTGATGELFF.

V is TRBV19 and J is TRBJ2-1, with TRBD2 matching over 8 bases. Germline CDR1 and CDR2: LNHDA and SQIVND (reference sequence). The CDR3 length is 14 residues. The junction had 8 bases not matched to a gene; V was cut back by 9 bases and J by 4 bases. The CDR3 DNA follows: TGTGCCAGGTCCGCCGGGGGGGGGTACAATGAGCAGTTCTTC. This encodes CARSAGGGYNEQFF.

With regard to this clonotype: At one end, the junction sequence differs from germline, possibly due to a read error. The chain has TRBV7-9 and TRBJ2-5; 7 nucleotides line up with TRBD2. Germline lookup yields CDR1 SEHNR and CDR2 FQNEAQ (reference sequence). The CDR3 consists of 14 residues. The CDR3, as DNA: TGTGCCAGCGGCTTTACTAGCGCCCCAGAGACCCAGTACTTC. Translated, it gives CASGFTSAPETQYF.

The rearrangement uses TRBV27 and TRBJ2-7; D gene uncertain. In germline, CDR1 is MNHEY, CDR2 SMNVEV (reference sequence). This CDR3 spans 14 amino acids. Trimming removed 3 bases from V and 5 bases from J, with 14 bases in between. CDR3 sequence: CASSFWPPRDEQYF. CDR3 nucleotide sequence: TGTGCCAGCAGTTTTTGGCCCCCACGGGACGAGCAGTACTTC.

As DNA, the CDR3 is TGTGCCAGCAGTGAAGGGGCAGCAGTCGATGAGCAGTTCTTC. As protein: CASSEGAAVDEQFF. The chain couples TRBV2 to TRBJ2-1, with no clear D. Looked up from germline, CDR1 is SNHLY and CDR2 is FYNNEI. CDR3 size: 14 residues. Deletions cut 1 base from V and 8 bases from J, with 12 bases between.

As regards this clonotype: A read error is possible here, since a much larger clone lies one base away. The J gene is TRBJ1-2, the V gene TRBV7-3, with D unclear. Trimming left V 5 bases short and J 9 bases short, with 16 bases between. CDR1 is SGHTA, CDR2 FQGTGA, per germline. CDR3 length: 13 amino acids. The CDR3 sequence: CASSPEGDHCYTF. As DNA, the CDR3 is TGTGCCAGCAGCCCGGAGGGAGACCATTGCTACACCTTC.

The rearrangement uses TRBV4-3 and TRBJ2-4; perhaps D is TRBD1 or TRBD2 (5 bases each). V was clipped by 1 base and J by 6 bases, with 13 bases between them. Per the germline V gene, CDR1 is LGHNA and CDR2 is YSLEER. This CDR3 spans 15 amino acids. The CDR3 protein is CASSQALGAPNIQYF. The CDR3 DNA follows: TGCGCCAGCAGCCAAGCACTCGGGGCTCCAAACATTCAGTACTTC.

This clonotype appeared many times. The chain is built from TRBV7-2 and TRBJ2-5, with 9 bases aligning to TRBD2. Trimming removed 2 bases from V and 5 bases from J; junction bases left unmatched: 12. There are 17 residues in the CDR3. Germline V gene data show CDR1 as SGHTA and CDR2 as FQGNSA. CDR3 in amino acids: CASSLQRGREGWETQYF. DNA of the CDR3: TGTGCCAGCAGCTTACAACGCGGGCGGGAGGGGTGGGAGACCCAGTACTTC.

The V call is TRBV2, the J call TRBJ2-3; TRBD2 matches at 13 bases. This CDR3 contains 17 residues. V was clipped by 4 bases and J by 7 bases; unmatched bases: 11. CDR1 is SNHLY and CDR2 is FYNNEI in the germline V gene. CDR3 sequence (DNA): TGTGCCAGCAGTGGTTTTCGGACTAGCGGGAGTAGGAATACGCAGTATTTT. It encodes CASSGFRTSGSRNTQYF.

This clonotype showed up many times. The CDR3 loop is CASSPGGGNQETQYF. The CDR3 DNA reads TGTGCCAGCAGCCCAGGTGGGGGAAACCAAGAGACCCAGTACTTC. This sequence joins TRBV7-8 and TRBJ2-5; D possibly matches TRBD1 or TRBD2 (5 bases each). CDR3 length equals 15 residues. In germline, CDR1 is SGHVS, CDR2 FQNEAQ. V shed 5 bases and J shed 0 bases, with 13 bases lying between them.

The chain carries TRBV7-8 and TRBJ1-2, with TRBD1 matching over 9 bases. This CDR3 has 16 amino acids. In germline, CDR1 is SGHVS, CDR2 FQNEAQ. V was pared by 0 bases and J by 4 bases, with 6 bases of the junction left unmatched. The CDR3 protein is CASSLASGQGAYGYTF. The CDR3, as DNA: TGTGCCAGCAGCTTAGCATCGGGACAGGGAGCCTATGGCTACACCTTC.

The rearrangement uses TRBV12-3 or TRBV12-4 and TRBJ1-5; 8 bases map to TRBD1. The CDR3 loop spans 15 amino acids. J lost 4 bases, V lost 5 bases, and 7 bases had no gene match. DNA of the CDR3: TGTGCCAGCAGTGATAATGACAGGGGTAATCAGCCCCAGCATTTT. This sequence encodes CASSDNDRGNQPQHF.

In this sample, this clonotype turned up a few times. This chain joins TRBV5-6 and TRBJ2-1; a weak D match, TRBD1 (6 bases). V lost 1 base and J 3 bases, leaving 11 bases between the germline ends. The V gene's germline CDR1 is SGHDT and CDR2 YYEEEE. The CDR3 sequence is 15 residues long. The CDR3 region has the DNA TGTGCCAGCAGCTTGTTCCGGGACAACTACAATGAGCAGTTCTTC. This translates into CASSLFRDNYNEQFF. The full variable domain, its missing parts supplied by reference TRBV5-6 and TRBJ2-1, is DAGVTQSPTHLIKTRGQQVTLRCSPKSGHDTVSWYQQALGQGPQFIFQYYEEEERQRGNFPDRFSGHQFPNYSSELNVNALLLGDSALYLCASSLFRDNYNEQFFGPGTRLTVL.

This clonotype was seen only a few times. The chain links TRBV7-2 to TRBJ2-7; 11 nucleotides align to TRBD2. The V and J ends lost 4 bases and 4 bases, in that order; junction bases with no gene match: 9. The CDR3 consists of 16 residues. In germline, CDR1 is SGHTA, CDR2 FQGNSA. CDR3 sequence (DNA): TGTGCCAGCAGCTCCGAGGTAGCGGGGGGGGGGTACGAGCAGTACTTC. Residues: CASSSEVAGGGYEQYF.

This clonotype was seen more than once but under ten times. The chain couples TRBV12-3 or TRBV12-4 to TRBJ2-1; D is unclear. This CDR3 is 13 amino acids long. Trimming took off 6 bases at V and 3 bases at J, with 9 bases between the two ends. The CDR3, as DNA: TGTGCCAGCAGACCGACCAACTACAATGAGCAGTTCTTC. This translates into CASRPTNYNEQFF.

This chain links TRBV28 with TRBJ2-2; the D gene could be TRBD1 or TRBD2 (5 bases each). Trimming removed 3 bases from V and 7 bases from J, with 15 bases in between. Germline V gene data show CDR1 as MDHEN and CDR2 as SYDVKM. This CDR3 has 15 residues. The CDR3 is CASSFGSEGIGELFF. The CDR3 nucleotides are TGTGCCAGCAGTTTCGGTTCTGAGGGGATCGGGGAGCTGTTTTTT.

This clonotype was detected a few times. The V call is TRBV5-1, the J call TRBJ1-5; D gene uncertain. The germline gives CDR1 SGHRS, CDR2 YFSETQ. V was trimmed by 0 bases and J by 8 bases, leaving 9 bases between them. The CDR3 covers 13 residues. In DNA, the CDR3 is TGCGCCAGCAGCTTGGGCCTAGGGAAGCCCCAGCATTTT. Amino acids: CASSLGLGKPQHF.

The rearrangement links TRBV2 to TRBJ2-5; unclear D gene. Trimming removed 1 base from V and 9 bases from J, with 12 bases in between. CDR1 and CDR2 from the germline V gene are SNHLY and FYNNEI. This CDR3 has 13 residues. This CDR3 is CASSEGPAGAQYF. The CDR3 bases are TGTGCCAGCAGTGAAGGCCCCGCAGGCGCCCAGTACTTC. Using reference TRBV2 and TRBJ2-5 for the parts outside the CDR3, the full variable domain is EPEVTQTPSHQVTQMGQEVILRCVPISNHLYFYWYRQILGQKVEFLVSFYNNEISEKSEIFDDQFSVERPDGSNFTLKIRSTKLEDSAMYFCASSEGPAGAQYFGPGTRLLVL.